This T cell receptor beta chain originates from a study of shared clonotypes between healthy human individuals. The study, taken as a whole, reports: Among the subsets, naive ones generally showed larger estimated richness than memory ones.

Libraries were prepared by immunoSEQ multiplex PCR; TCRdb keeps only in-frame clonotypes and omits some of them. The table has approximately 1,500,000 clones, roughly 96% seen once; the top ten hold approximately 1%. For this clone: As yet, its antigen is unknown.

The sequencing sample was made of naive CD4+ T cells sorted from blood. Subset reported: CD45RA+ positively selected. The TCR originated in a man between 25 and 39 years old in good health.

The CDR3 loop is CASSDRGVGGNQPQHF. CDR3 in DNA: TGTGCCAGCAGCGACAGAGGGGTAGGGGGGAATCAGCCCCAGCATTTT. This chain links TRBV7-2 with TRBJ1-5, with a possible D match to TRBD1 (6 bases). There are 16 residues in the CDR3. Germline V gene lookup returns CDR1 SGHTA and CDR2 FQGNSA. V lost 5 bases to trimming and J lost 4 bases, with 18 bases between them.